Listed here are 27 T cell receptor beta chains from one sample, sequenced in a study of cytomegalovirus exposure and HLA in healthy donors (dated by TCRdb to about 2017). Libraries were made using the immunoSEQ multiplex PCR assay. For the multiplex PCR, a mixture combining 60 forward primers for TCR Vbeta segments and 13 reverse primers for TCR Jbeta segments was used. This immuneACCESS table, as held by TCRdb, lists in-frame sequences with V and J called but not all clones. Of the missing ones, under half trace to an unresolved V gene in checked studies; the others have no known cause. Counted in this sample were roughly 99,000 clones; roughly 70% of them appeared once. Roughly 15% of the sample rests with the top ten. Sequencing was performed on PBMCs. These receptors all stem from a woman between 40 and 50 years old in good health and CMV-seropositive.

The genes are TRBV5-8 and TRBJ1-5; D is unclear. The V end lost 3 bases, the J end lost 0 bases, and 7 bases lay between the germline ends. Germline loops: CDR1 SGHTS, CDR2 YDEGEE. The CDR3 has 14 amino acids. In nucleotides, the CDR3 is TGTGCCAGCAGCTCCCCCTTTAGCAATCAGCCCCAGCATTTT. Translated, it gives CASSSPFSNQPQHF.

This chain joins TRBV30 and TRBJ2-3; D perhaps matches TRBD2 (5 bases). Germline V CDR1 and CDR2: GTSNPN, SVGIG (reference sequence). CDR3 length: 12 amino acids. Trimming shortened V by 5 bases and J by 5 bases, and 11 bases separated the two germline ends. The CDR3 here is CAWGPGEDTQYF. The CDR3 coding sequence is TGTGCCTGGGGTCCCGGGGAAGATACGCAGTATTTT.

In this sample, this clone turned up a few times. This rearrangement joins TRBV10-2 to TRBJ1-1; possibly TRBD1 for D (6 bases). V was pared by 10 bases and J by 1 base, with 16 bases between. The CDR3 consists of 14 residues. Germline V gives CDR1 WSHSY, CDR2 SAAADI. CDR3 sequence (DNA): TGCGCCAAGTTATACAGGGATAGGAACACTGAAGCTTTCTTT. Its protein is CAKLYRDRNTEAFF.

The CDR3 loop is CASSSTGGAVPEAFF. DNA of the CDR3: TGTGCCAGCAGTTCGACAGGGGGCGCGGTTCCTGAAGCTTTCTTT. The gene calls are TRBV6-5 and TRBJ1-1, with 10 positions matching TRBD1. This CDR3 spans 15 amino acids. CDR1 is MNHEY, CDR2 SVGAGI, per germline. V lost 4 bases, J lost 6 bases, and 8 bases stayed unmatched.

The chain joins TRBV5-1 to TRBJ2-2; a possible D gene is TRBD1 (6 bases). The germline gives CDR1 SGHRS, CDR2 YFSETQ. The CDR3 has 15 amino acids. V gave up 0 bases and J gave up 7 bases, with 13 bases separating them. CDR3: CASSLAQGTGGELFF. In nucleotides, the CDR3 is TGCGCCAGCAGCTTGGCTCAGGGGACCGGCGGGGAGCTGTTTTTT.

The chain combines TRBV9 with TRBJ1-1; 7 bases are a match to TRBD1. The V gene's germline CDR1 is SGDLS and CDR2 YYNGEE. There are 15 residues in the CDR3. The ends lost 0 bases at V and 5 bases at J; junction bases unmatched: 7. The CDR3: CASSVGGRGVTEAFF. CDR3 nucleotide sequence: TGTGCCAGCAGCGTAGGTGGCAGGGGGGTGACTGAAGCTTTCTTT.

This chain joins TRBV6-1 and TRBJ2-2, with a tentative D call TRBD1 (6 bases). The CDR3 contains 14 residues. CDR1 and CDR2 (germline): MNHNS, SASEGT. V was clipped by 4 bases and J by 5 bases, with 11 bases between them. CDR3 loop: CASSGIQGTGELFF. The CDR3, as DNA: TGTGCCAGCAGTGGAATACAGGGAACCGGGGAGCTGTTTTTT.

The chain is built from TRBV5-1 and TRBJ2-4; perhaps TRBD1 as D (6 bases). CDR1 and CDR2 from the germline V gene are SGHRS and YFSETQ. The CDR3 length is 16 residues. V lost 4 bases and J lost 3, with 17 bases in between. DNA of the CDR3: TGCGCCAGCAGCGTTGGACAGCAAAACCTCAAAAACATTCAGTACTTC. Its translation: CASSVGQQNLKNIQYF.

The DNA of the CDR3 is TGCGCCAGCAGAAAGGACAGCCATACTCTCCACTTT. It codes for CASRKDSHTLHF. V gene TRBV5-1 combines with J gene TRBJ1-6; maybe TRBD1 (6 bases). This CDR3 spans 12 amino acids. Germline values: CDR1 SGHRS, CDR2 YFSETQ. Trimming removed 5 bases at V and 16 bases at J, with 16 bases between.

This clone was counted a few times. The DNA for the CDR3 is TGTGCCAGCAGTGAAAGGTATGGGGGGTACTACGAGCAGTACTTC. Its translation: CASSERYGGYYEQYF. The rearrangement uses TRBV6-1 and TRBJ2-7; D is possibly TRBD2 (6 bases). CDR1 and CDR2 (germline): MNHNS, SASEGT. The CDR3 contains 15 residues. With 2 bases removed from V and 3 bases from J, the gap between germline ends came to 14 bases.

The CDR3 sequence is CASSPLNHPTGSWEAFF. CDR3 in DNA: TGTGCCAGCTCACCACTAAATCACCCGACAGGGAGTTGGGAAGCTTTCTTT. This chain uses TRBV18 with TRBJ1-1; 7 bases are shared with TRBD1. V shed 1 base, J shed 8 bases, and the junction held 16 bases outside the gene matches. Germline V gives CDR1 KGHSH, CDR2 LQKENI. There are 17 residues in the CDR3.

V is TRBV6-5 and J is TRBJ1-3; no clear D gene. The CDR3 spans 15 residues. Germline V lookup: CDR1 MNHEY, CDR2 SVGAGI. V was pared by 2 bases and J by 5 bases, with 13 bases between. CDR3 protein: CASSYSDRWRNTIYF. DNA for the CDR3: TGTGCCAGCAGTTACAGCGACCGATGGAGAAACACCATATATTTT.

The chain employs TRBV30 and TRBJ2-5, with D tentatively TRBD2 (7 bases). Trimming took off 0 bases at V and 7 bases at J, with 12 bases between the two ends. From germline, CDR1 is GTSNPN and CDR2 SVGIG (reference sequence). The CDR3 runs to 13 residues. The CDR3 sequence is CAWSVVGGGTQYF. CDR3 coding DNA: TGTGCCTGGAGTGTGGTAGGGGGGGGGACCCAGTACTTC.

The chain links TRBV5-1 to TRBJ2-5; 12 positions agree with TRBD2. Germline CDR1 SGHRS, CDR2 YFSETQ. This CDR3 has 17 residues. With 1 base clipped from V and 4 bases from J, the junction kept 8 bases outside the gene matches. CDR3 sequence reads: CASSLMASGGAVETQYF. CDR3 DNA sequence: TGCGCCAGCAGCTTGATGGCTAGCGGGGGGGCCGTAGAGACCCAGTACTTC.

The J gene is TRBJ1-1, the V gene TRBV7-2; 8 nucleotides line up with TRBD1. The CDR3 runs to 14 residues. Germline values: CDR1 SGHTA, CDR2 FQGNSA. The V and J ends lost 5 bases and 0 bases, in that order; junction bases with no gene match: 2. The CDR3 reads CASSVTGVNTEAFF. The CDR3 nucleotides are TGTGCCAGCAGCGTGACAGGGGTGAACACTGAAGCTTTCTTT. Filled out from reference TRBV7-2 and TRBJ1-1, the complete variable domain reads GAGVSQSPSNKVTEKGKDVELRCDPISGHTALYWYRQSLGQGLEFLIYFQGNSAPDKSGLPSDRFSAERTGGSVSTLTIQRTQQEDSAVYLCASSVTGVNTEAFFGQGTRLTVV.

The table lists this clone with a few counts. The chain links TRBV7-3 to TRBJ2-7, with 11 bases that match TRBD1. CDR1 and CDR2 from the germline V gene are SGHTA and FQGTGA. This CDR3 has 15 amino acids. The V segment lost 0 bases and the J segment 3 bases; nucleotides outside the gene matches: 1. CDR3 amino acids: CASSLTGQGVYEQYF. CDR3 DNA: TGTGCCAGCAGCTTAACGGGACAGGGGGTCTACGAGCAGTACTTC.

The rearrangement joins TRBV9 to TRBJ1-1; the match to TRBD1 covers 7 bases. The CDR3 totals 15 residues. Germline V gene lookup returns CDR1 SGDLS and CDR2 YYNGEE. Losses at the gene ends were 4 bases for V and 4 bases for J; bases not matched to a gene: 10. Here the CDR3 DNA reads TGTGCCAGCAGCCCAAGACAGGGTTTCAGCACTGAAGCTTTCTTT. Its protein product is CASSPRQGFSTEAFF.

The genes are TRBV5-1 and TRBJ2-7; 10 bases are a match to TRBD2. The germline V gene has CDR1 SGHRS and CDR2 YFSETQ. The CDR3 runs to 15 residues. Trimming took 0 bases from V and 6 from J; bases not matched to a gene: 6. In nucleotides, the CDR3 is TGCGCCAGCAGCTTGGTAGGTAGCGGGGGGTCCGAGCAGTACTTC. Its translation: CASSLVGSGGSEQYF. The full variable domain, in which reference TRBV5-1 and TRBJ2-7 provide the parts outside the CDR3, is KAGVTQTPRYLIKTRGQQVTLSCSPISGHRSVSWYQQTPGQGLQFLFEYFSETQRNKGNFPGRFSGRQFSNSRSEMNVSTLELGDSALYLCASSLVGSGGSEQYFGPGTRLTVT.

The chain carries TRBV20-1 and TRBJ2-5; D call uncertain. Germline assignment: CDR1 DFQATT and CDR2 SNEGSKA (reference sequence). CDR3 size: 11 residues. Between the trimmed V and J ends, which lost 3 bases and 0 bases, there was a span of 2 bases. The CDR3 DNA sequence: TGCAGTGCTAGTAACCAAGAGACCCAGTACTTC. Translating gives CSASNQETQYF.

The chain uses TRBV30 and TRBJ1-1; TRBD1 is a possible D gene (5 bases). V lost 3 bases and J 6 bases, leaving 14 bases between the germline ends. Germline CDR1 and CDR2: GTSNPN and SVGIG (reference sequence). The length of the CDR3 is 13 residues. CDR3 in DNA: TGTGCCTGGAGCCTCAGGGTAGGGGCTGAAGCTTTCTTT. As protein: CAWSLRVGAEAFF.

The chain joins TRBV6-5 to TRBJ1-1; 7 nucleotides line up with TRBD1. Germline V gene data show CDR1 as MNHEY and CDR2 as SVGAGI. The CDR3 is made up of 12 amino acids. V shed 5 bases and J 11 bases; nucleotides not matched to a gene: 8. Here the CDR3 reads CASSPPDREAFF. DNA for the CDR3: TGTGCCAGCAGTCCACCTGACAGGGAGGCTTTCTTT.

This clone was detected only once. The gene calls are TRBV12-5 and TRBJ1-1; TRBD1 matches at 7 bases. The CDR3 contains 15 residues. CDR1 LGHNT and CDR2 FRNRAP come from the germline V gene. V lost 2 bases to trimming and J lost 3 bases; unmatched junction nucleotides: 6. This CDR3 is CASGLPTGVHTEAFF. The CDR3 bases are TGTGCTAGTGGTTTGCCAACAGGGGTCCACACTGAAGCTTTCTTT.

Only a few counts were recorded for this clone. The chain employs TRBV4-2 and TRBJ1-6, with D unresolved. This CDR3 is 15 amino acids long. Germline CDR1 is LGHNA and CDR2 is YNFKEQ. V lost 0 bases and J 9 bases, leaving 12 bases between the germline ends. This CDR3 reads CASSQDPSLGSPLHF. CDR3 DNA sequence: TGTGCCAGCAGCCAAGACCCTAGTCTTGGTTCACCCCTCCACTTT.

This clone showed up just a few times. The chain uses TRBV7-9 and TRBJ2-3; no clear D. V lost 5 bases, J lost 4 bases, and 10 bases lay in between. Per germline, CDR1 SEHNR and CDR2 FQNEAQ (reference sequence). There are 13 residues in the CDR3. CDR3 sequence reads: CASSPSVSDTQYF. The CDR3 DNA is TGTGCCAGCAGCCCGAGCGTATCAGATACGCAGTATTTT. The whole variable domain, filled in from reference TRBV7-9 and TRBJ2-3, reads DTGVSQNPRHKITKRGQNVTFRCDPISEHNRLYWYRQTLGQGPEFLTYFQNEAQLEKSRLLSDRFSAERPKGSFSTLEIQRTEQGDSAMYLCASSPSVSDTQYFGPGTRLTVL.

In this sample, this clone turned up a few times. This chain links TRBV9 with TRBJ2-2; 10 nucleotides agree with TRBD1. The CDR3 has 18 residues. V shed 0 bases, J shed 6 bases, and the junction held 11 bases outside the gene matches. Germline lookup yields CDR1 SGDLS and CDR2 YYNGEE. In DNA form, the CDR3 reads TGTGCCAGCAGCGTAGGATGGGGAAGGGGGACAGGGGCCGGGGAGCTGTTTTTT. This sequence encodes CASSVGWGRGTGAGELFF.

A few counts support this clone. The CDR3, as DNA: TGTGCCAGCACAAAGGCCAGGGTAAATTTAGAGCAGTACTTC. Protein product: CASTKARVNLEQYF. The chain uses TRBV6-1 and TRBJ2-7; possible D gene TRBD1, 5 bases. This CDR3 contains 14 residues. Trimming took 7 bases from V and 7 from J, leaving 20 bases between them. Germline values: CDR1 MNHNS, CDR2 SASEGT.

The CDR3, as DNA: TGTGCCAGCAAGGGCACAGGGGACTTTACTGAAGCTTTCTTT. This gives the protein CASKGTGDFTEAFF. J is TRBJ1-1 and V is TRBV2; the match to TRBD1 covers 7 bases. V lost 7 bases and J lost 5; bases outside the gene matches: 10. The CDR3 is 14 residues long. Per germline, CDR1 SNHLY and CDR2 FYNNEI.